The rows below give T cell receptor beta chains drawn from one sample of a study of T-cell reconstitution after alpha-beta-depleted transplantation in children. MiXCR was run by TCRdb on the PCR reads, yielding one entry per CDR3 protein. The data contain roughly 490,000 distinct CDR3 sequences, 11% of them seen just once; the ten biggest clones take up 14%. Material: PBMCs, mostly from graft donor cells, obtained 180 days after TCRalphabeta/CD19-depleted stem cell transplant. These receptors were taken from a female patient between 2 and 15 years old who had a stem cell transplant for aplastic anemia, so the T cells may come from the graft donor. The conserved cysteine and the conserved F or W are not part of the CDR3 here. Where a row states a size, it is once, few, many or the class of an expanded clone; other rows omit it.

>TRBV20-1|TRBJ2-7|.
SARDGGTPYEQY
>TRBV7-2|TRBJ2-1|few
ASSFYPAGVGYNEQF
>TRBV5-1|TRBJ1-1|.
ASSLETGRMNTEAF
>TRBV28|TRBJ1-1|.
ASNSNGGEAF
>TRBV20-1|TRBJ2-4|.
SALRVGANIQY
>TRBV20-1|TRBJ1-1|many
SARDQRVIDTEAF
>TRBV9|TRBJ2-1|few
ASSVLAGGLDEQF
>TRBV6-7|TRBJ2-2|many
ATKGGNTGELF
>TRBV29-1|TRBJ1-3|many
SVQRDLGNTIY
>TRBV12-3/TRBV12-4|TRBJ2-5|few
ASSLGRQEETQY
>TRBV20-1|TRBJ2-3|few
SAGKTNTRDTQY
>TRBV28|TRBJ1-1|.
ASTARGYQTEAF
>TRBV6-1|TRBJ2-3|.
ASTRRRSGRTDTQY
>TRBV28|TRBJ2-2|few
ASSLGLAQYTGELF
>TRBV4-3|TRBJ2-3|few
ASSQEQPLAASTDTQY
>TRBV9|TRBJ2-2|few
ASSVGRRANTGELF
>TRBV28|TRBJ2-7|few
ASAPDRLYEQY
>TRBV29-1|TRBJ2-1|many
SVETSGRYNEQF
>TRBV3-1|TRBJ2-1|.
ASSHPRGGHNEQF
>TRBV7-3|TRBJ2-5|few
ASSLTGVGLGGGRWSKETQY